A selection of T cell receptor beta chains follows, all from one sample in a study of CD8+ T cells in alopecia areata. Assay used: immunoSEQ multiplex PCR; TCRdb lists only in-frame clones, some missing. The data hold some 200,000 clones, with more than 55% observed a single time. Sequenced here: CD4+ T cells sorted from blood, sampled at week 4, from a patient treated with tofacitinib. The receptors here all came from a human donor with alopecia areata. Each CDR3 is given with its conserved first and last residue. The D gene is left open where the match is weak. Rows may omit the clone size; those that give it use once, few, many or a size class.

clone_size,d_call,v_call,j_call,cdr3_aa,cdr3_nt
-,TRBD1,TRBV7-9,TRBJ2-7,CASSFAGQGADEQYF,TGTGCCAGCAGCTTTGCCGGACAGGGGGCCGACGAGCAGTACTTC
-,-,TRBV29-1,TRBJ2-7,CSVAGEPGEQYF,TGCAGCGTTGCGGGGGAACCCGGCGAGCAGTACTTC
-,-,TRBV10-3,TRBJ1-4,CAISESSGPGVNEKLFF,TGTGCCATCAGTGAGTCGTCAGGCCCGGGGGTTAATGAAAAACTGTTTTTT
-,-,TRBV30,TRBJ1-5,CAWSVSSYGANQPQHF,TGTGCCTGGAGTGTTTCTTCTTATGGGGCCAATCAGCCCCAGCATTTT
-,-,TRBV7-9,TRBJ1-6,CASSLAAGINSPLHF,TGTGCCAGCAGCTTAGCCGCAGGGATAAATTCACCCCTCCACTTT
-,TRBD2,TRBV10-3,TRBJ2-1,CAISERLAGGGNEQFF,TGTGCCATCAGTGAAAGATTAGCGGGGGGTGGCAATGAGCAGTTCTTC
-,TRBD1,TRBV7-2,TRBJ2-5,CASSSRSGDRVETQYF,TGTGCCAGCAGCTCCAGATCCGGGGACAGGGTTGAGACCCAGTACTTC
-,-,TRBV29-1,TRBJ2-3,CSVETGNPSTDTQYF,TGCAGCGTTGAGACGGGAAACCCAAGCACAGATACGCAGTATTTT
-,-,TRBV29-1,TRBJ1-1,CSVEGWQEAFF,TGCAGCGTTGAGGGTTGGCAGGAAGCTTTCTTT
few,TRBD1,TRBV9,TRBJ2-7,CASSGDSSSYEQYF,TGTGCCAGCAGCGGGGACAGCTCCTCCTACGAGCAGTACTTC
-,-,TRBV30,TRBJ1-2,CAWNSPPLNYGYTF,TGTGCCTGGAACTCCCCACCTTTAAACTATGGCTACACCTTC
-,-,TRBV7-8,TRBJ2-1,CASSPLPYEQFF,TGTGCCAGCAGCCCACTACCGTATGAGCAGTTCTTC
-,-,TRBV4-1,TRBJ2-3,CASSHAPLMADTQYF,TGCGCCAGCAGCCATGCACCTTTGATGGCGGATACGCAGTATTTT
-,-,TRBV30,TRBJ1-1,CAWSVRRGRPNTEAFF,TGTGCCTGGAGTGTACGGCGTGGAAGGCCGAACACTGAAGCTTTCTTT
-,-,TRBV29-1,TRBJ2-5,CSGKDGKETQYF,TGCAGCGGAAAGGACGGGAAAGAGACCCAGTACTTC
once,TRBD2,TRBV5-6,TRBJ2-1,CASSLSGTSGGATFF,TGTGCCAGCAGCTTAAGTGGGACTAGCGGGGGGGCGACGTTCTTC
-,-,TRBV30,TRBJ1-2,CAWSSGDGYTF,TGTGCCTGGAGTAGTGGGGACGGCTACACCTTC
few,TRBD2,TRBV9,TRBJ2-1,CASSARDYNYNEQFF,TGTGCCAGCAGCGCCCGGGACTACAACTACAATGAGCAGTTCTTC
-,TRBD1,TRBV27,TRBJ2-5,CATRAIRGRQETQYF,TGTGCCACCCGAGCCATCAGGGGGCGGCAAGAGACCCAGTACTTC
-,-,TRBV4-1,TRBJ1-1,CASTSPGARNTEAFF,TGCGCCAGCACCTCCCCGGGGGCTCGGAACACTGAAGCTTTCTTT
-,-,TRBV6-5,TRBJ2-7,CASSNTERSSYEQYF,TGTGCCAGCAGCAACACTGAGAGGAGCTCCTACGAGCAGTACTTC
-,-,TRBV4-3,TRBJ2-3,CASSQDSGPDTQYF,TGCGCCAGCAGCCAAGATAGTGGTCCAGATACGCAGTATTTT
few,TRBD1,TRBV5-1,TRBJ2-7,CASSLETGVEQYF,TGCGCCAGCAGCTTGGAGACAGGGGTCGAGCAGTACTTC
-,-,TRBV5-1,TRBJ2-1,CASSSRNNEQFF,TGCGCCAGCAGCTCCCGTAACAATGAGCAGTTCTTC
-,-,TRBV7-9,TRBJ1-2,CASSLGEYGYTF,TGTGCCAGCAGCTTAGGGGAGTATGGCTACACCTTC
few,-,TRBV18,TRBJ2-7,CASSPPLGSHASYEQYF,TGTGCCAGCTCACCACCGTTAGGTAGCCATGCGTCCTACGAGCAGTACTTC
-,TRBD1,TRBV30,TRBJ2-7,CAWSVRQGFSSYEQYF,TGTGCCTGGAGTGTACGACAGGGATTCAGCTCCTACGAGCAGTACTTC
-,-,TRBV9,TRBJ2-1,CASSWDNNEQFF,TGTGCCAGCAGCTGGGACAACAATGAGCAGTTCTTC
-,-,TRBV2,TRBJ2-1,CASSERPSSNEQFF,TGTGCCAGCAGTGAAAGGCCGAGTAGCAATGAGCAGTTCTTC
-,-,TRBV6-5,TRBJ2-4,CASSSIGIQYF,TGTGCCAGCAGTTCGATCGGCATTCAGTACTTC
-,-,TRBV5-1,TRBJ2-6,CASSFPGWQGNSGANVLTF,TGCGCCAGCAGCTTCCCTGGATGGCAGGGCAACTCTGGGGCCAACGTCCTGACTTTC
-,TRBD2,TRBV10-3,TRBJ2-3,CAISTSGGPDTQYF,TGTGCCATCAGTACTAGCGGGGGGCCCGATACGCAGTATTTT
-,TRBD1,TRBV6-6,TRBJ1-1,CASSYSSDREKPEAFF,TGTGCCAGCAGTTACTCGAGTGACAGGGAGAAGCCTGAAGCTTTCTTT
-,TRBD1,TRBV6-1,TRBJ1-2,CASNRGLGGYTF,TGTGCCAGCAACAGGGGGCTTGGTGGCTACACCTTC
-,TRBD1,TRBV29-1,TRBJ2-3,CSVEGDRGTDTQYF,TGCAGCGTTGAAGGGGACAGGGGGACAGATACGCAGTATTTT
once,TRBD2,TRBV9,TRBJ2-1,CASSGRTSGGQDEQFF,TGTGCCAGCAGCGGACGGACTAGCGGGGGGCAGGATGAGCAGTTCTTC
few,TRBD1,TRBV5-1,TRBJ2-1,CASSMDRLDLYNEQFF,TGCGCCAGCAGCATGGACAGGCTAGACCTCTACAATGAGCAGTTCTTC
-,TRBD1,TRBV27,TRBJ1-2,CASSFSGGRAGYTF,TGTGCCAGCAGTTTTTCAGGGGGAAGGGCTGGCTACACCTTC
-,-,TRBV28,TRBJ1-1,CASSSGGVNTEAFF,TGTGCCAGCAGTTCGGGAGGGGTGAACACTGAAGCTTTCTTT
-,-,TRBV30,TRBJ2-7,CAWSVRTAGEQYF,TGTGCCTGGAGTGTAAGGACAGCTGGCGAGCAGTACTTC
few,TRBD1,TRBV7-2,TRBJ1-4,CASSPDRETNEKLFF,TGTGCCAGCAGCCCTGACAGGGAGACTAATGAAAAACTGTTTTTT
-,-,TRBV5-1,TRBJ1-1,CASSFTDPLGTEAFF,TGCGCCAGCAGCTTCACCGACCCTCTGGGAACTGAAGCTTTCTTT
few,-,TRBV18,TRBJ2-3,CASSHENGGGGGDTQYF,TGTGCCAGCTCCCACGAAAATGGAGGGGGAGGAGGAGATACGCAGTATTTT